The entry below describes one T cell receptor (beta chain). What it recognizes is unknown. This sample is drawn from a study of T cell clones after liver transplantation. Study background: Samples came from ITN030ST, which attempted immunosuppression withdrawal within 2 years of liver transplantation.

TCRdb's copy holds only in-frame clones and misses some; the assay was immunoSEQ multiplex PCR. The data show around 110,000 clones, approximately 90% seen once. Study-wide findings and caveats: Post-transplant, graft-donor-reactive CD4 TCRbeta sequences in blood dropped significantly in 5 of 8 subjects.

Sequencing was performed on CD4+ T cells from blood, taken 12 months after liver transplant. This sequence was found in a human patient who received a liver transplant. Certain T cells may be donor cells from the graft.

CDR3 sequence (DNA): TGTGCCAGCAGCTTAGTCGCGAGGGTTAAAGAGACCCAGTACTTC. It yields the protein CASSLVARVKETQYF. V gene TRBV7-6 combines with J gene TRBJ2-5, with a possible D match to TRBD2 (5 bases). Deletions cut 1 base from V and 3 bases from J, with 12 bases between. Germline CDR1 SGHVS, CDR2 FNYEAQ. The CDR3 has 15 residues.